The 5 T cell receptor beta chains below come from one sample, sequenced in a study of identical twins. TCRdb analysed the 5' RACE reads with MiXCR anew, one entry per CDR3 protein. The table shows about 1.7 million distinct CDR3 sequences, with less than 35% occurring only once. Sequencing was done on a sample of cord blood. These receptors originate from a newborn girl in good health.

The chain employs TRBV30 and TRBJ2-7, with D maybe TRBD1 (5 bases). Looked up from germline, CDR1 is GTSNPN and CDR2 is SVGIG (reference sequence). The V end was cut by 2 bases, the J end by 7 bases, with 18 bases between. The CDR3 extends over 14 amino acids. The CDR3 DNA reads as TGTGCCTGGAGTAGGCTACACCAGGGCAATGAGCAGTACTTC. This gives the protein CAWSRLHQGNEQYF.

V and J are TRBV20-1 and TRBJ2-1, with 11 bases that match TRBD2. The germline CDR1 and CDR2 sequences are DFQATT and SNEGSKA (reference sequence). CDR3 length: 15 residues. The V segment lost 6 bases and the J segment 4 bases; nucleotides outside the gene matches: 8. The CDR3 protein is CSAQRLAGPYNEQFF. The DNA of the CDR3 is TGCAGTGCCCAAAGACTAGCGGGACCTTACAATGAGCAGTTCTTC.

This clonotype was seen a few times. This chain links TRBV27 with TRBJ1-1; TRBD1 matches at 8 bases. Germline CDR1 is MNHEY and CDR2 is SMNVEV (reference sequence). With 1 base clipped from V and 4 bases from J, the junction kept 8 bases outside the gene matches. This CDR3 spans 16 amino acids. Here the CDR3 reads CASSLYSGGAGTEAFF. CDR3 nucleotide sequence: TGTGCCAGCAGTTTATACTCAGGGGGCGCGGGCACTGAAGCTTTCTTT.

This chain joins TRBV7-2 and TRBJ1-2, with D possibly matching TRBD1 (5 bases). V shed 6 bases and J shed 8 bases, with 16 bases lying between them. The CDR3 has 13 amino acids. Germline CDR1 reads SGHTA; CDR2 reads FQGNSA. The CDR3 nucleotides are TGTGCCAGCAGTCGACGGCAGGGTTGGGGCTACACCTTC. Translating gives CASSRRQGWGYTF.

A note on this clonotype: The likely explanation is a read error, given a far larger clone one base away. The chain recombines TRBV28 with TRBJ1-4; D uncertain. Germline V gives CDR1 MDHEN, CDR2 SYDVKM. The CDR3 has 11 residues. The CDR3 nucleotides read TGTGCCAGCGGTTTCGGAGAAAAACTGTTTTTT. As protein: CASGFGEKLFF.